This T cell receptor beta chain derives from a study of monozygotic twins with inflammatory bowel disease. TCR libraries were prepared from approximately 4,000 ng total RNA each. TCRdb re-called the 5' RACE reads and gives one entry per CDR3 protein, without DNA. This table lists roughly 200,000 distinct CDR3 sequences. Sequencing was done on a sample of blood. This sequence originates from a human donor with ulcerative colitis or Crohn's disease, or a healthy co-twin of an affected twin (not recorded which).

The CDR3 spells CASSAWTHTEAFF. The rearrangement uses TRBV9 and TRBJ1-1. There are 13 residues in the CDR3. Looked up from germline, CDR1 is SGDLS and CDR2 is YYNGEE.